Included here is one T cell receptor beta chain sequence, with context. The cohort comprised adults aged 18 to 89 years residing in about 25 US areas. This sample was taken from a study of blood T cell repertoires in COVID-19. Study overall: In each case, the material was cDNA or gDNA derived from T cells, B-cell-depleted T cells, or PBMCs.

Trimming left V 3 bases short and J 5 bases short, with 16 bases between. Germline assignment: CDR1 SGHVS and CDR2 FNYEAQ. The CDR3 is made up of 15 amino acids. Original data processing: Reference gene primer amplification yielded estimated nucleated cell counts. Sequencing used immunoSEQ multiplex PCR; TCRdb keeps in-frame clones, though not all of them. For V, J and clone size, that table is used; D and trimming come from the DNA. The sample includes approximately 270,000 clones, about 90% of them seen just once. The rearrangement uses TRBV7-6 and TRBJ2-5; a possible D gene is TRBD2 (6 bases). The sequence derives from a human donor in a cohort exposed to, infected with or recovered from COVID-19 (not recorded which). The donor label of this sample is uncertain. Sequencing used PBMCs or T cells enriched from blood (not recorded which). In DNA form, the CDR3 reads TGTGCCAGCAGCTTTGACGGGGCCGGAGGGGAGACCCAGTACTTC. Translated: CASSFDGAGGETQYF.